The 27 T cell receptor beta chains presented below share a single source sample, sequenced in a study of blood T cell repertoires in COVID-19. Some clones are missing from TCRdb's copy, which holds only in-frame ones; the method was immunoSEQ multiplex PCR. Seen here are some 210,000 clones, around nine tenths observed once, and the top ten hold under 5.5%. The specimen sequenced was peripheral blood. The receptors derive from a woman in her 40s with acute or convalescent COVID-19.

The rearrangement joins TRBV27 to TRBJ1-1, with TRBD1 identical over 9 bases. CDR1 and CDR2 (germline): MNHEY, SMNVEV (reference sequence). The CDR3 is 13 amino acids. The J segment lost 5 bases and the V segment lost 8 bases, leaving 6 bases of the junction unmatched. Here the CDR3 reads CASLGQGWTEAFF. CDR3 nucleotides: TGTGCCAGCCTTGGACAGGGGTGGACTGAAGCTTTCTTT.

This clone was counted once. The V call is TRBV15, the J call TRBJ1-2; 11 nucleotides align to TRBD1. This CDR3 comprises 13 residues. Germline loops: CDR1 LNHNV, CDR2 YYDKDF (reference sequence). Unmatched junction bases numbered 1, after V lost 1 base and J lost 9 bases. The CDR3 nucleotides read TGTGCCACCAGCAGAGGGACAGGGGGCCGCTACACCTTC. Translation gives CATSRGTGGRYTF.

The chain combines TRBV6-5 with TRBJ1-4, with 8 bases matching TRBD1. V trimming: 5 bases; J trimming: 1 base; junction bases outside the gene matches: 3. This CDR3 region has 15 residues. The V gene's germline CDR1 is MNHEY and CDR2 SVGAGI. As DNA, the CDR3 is TGTGCCAGCAGTAACACAGGGGGAACTAATGAAAAACTGTTTTTT. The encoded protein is CASSNTGGTNEKLFF.

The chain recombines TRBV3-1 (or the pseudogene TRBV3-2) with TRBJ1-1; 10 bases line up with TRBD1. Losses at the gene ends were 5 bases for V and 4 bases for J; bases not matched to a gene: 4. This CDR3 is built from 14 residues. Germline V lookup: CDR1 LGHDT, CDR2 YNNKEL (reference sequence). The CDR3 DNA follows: TGTGCCAGCAGCGGTCGGGACAGGGGCACTGAAGCTTTCTTT. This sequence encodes CASSGRDRGTEAFF.

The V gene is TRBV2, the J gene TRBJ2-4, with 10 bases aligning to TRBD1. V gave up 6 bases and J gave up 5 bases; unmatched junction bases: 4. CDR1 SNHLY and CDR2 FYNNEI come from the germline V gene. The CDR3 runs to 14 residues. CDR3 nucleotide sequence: TGTGCCAGCAGGAAGACAGGGGGCGAAAACATTCAGTACTTC. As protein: CASRKTGGENIQYF.

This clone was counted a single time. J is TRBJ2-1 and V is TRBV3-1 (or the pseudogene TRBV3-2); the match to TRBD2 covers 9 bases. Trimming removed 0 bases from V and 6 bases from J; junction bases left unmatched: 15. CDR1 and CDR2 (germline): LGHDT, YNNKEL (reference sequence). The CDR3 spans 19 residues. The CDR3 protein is CASSQDWGSSGGIGNEQFF. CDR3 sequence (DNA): TGTGCCAGCAGCCAAGATTGGGGCAGTAGCGGGGGCATCGGCAATGAGCAGTTCTTC.

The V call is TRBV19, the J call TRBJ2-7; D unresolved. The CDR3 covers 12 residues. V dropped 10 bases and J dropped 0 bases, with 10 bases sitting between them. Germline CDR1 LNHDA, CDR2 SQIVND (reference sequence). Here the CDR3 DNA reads TGTGCCACCCTTCTCCGCTCCTACGAGCAGTACGTC. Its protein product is CATLLRSYEQYV.

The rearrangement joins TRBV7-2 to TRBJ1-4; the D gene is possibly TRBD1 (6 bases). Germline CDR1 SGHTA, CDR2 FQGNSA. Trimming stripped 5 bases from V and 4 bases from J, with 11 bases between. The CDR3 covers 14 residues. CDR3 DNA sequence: TGTGCCAGCAGCCGGACAGTTAGTAATGAAAAACTGTTTTTT. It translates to CASSRTVSNEKLFF.

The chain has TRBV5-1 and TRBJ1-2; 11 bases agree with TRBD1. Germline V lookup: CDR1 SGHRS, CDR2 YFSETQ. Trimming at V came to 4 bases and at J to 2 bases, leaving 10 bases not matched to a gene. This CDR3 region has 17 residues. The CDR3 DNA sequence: TGCGCCAGCAGCCTAGGACAGGGGGCGAATTTCAACTATGGCTACACCTTC. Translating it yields CASSLGQGANFNYGYTF.

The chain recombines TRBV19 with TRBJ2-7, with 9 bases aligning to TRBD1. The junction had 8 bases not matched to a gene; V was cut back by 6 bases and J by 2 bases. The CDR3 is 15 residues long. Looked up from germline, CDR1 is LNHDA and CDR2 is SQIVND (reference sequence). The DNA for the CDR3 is TGTGCCAGTAGCACAACGGGACAGGGAGCCTACGAGCAGTACGTC. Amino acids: CASSTTGQGAYEQYV.

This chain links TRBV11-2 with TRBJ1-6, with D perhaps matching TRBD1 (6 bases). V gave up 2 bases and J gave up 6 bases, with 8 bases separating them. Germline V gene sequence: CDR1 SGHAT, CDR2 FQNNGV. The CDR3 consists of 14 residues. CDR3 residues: CASSLPDSNSPLHF. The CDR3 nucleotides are TGTGCCAGCAGCTTACCGGACAGTAATTCACCCCTCCACTTT.

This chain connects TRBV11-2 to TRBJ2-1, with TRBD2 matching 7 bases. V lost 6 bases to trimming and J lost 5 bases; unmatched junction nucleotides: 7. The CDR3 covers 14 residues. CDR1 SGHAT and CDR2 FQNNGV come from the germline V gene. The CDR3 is CASRPTSGNNEQFF. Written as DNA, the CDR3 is TGTGCCAGCAGACCCACCAGCGGGAACAATGAGCAGTTCTTC. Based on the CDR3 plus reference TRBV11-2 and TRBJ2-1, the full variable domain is EAGVAQSPRYKIIEKRQSVAFWCNPISGHATLYWYQQILGQGPKLLIQFQNNGVVDDSQLPKDRFSAERLKGVDSTLKIQPAKLEDSAVYLCASRPTSGNNEQFFGPGTRLTVL.

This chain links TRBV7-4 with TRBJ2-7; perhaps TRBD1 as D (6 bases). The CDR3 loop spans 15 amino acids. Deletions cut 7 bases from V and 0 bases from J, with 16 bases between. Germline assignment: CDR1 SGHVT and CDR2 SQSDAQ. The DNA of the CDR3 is TGTGCCAGCACCAAATTGAGGGACACCTCCTACGAGCAGTACGTC. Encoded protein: CASTKLRDTSYEQYV.

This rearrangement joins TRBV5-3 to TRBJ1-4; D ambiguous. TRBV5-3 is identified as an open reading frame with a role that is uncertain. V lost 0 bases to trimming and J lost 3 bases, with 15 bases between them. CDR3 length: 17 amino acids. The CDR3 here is CARSLAGNIQSNEKLFF. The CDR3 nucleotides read TGTGCCAGAAGCTTGGCCGGGAATATTCAGTCTAATGAAAAACTGTTTTTT.

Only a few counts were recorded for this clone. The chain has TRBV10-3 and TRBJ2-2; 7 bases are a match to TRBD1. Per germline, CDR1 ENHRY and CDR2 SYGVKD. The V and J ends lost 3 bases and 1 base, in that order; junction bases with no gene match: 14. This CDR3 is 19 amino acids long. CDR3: CAISERNRGLVVNTGELFF. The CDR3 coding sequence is TGTGCCATCAGTGAAAGGAACAGGGGATTGGTAGTGAACACCGGGGAGCTGTTTTTT.

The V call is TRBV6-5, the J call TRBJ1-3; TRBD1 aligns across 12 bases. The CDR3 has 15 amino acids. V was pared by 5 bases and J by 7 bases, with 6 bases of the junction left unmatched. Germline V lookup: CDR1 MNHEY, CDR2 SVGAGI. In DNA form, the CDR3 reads TGTGCCAGCAGTCAGGGGACAGGGGGCGCGAACACCATATATTTT. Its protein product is CASSQGTGGANTIYF.

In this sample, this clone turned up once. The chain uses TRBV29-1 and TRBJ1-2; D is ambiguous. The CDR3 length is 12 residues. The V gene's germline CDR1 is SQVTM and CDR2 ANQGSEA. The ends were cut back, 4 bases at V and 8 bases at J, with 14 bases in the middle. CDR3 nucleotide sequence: TGCAGCGTTGTGGGGTTCGGGGTCGGCTACACCTTC. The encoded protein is CSVVGFGVGYTF.

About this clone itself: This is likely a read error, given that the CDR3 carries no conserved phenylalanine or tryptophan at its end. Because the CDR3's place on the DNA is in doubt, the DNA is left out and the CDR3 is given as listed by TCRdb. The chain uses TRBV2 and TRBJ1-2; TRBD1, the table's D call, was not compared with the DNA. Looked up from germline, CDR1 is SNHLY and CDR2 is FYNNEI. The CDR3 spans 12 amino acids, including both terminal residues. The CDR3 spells CASSERDSYLLG.

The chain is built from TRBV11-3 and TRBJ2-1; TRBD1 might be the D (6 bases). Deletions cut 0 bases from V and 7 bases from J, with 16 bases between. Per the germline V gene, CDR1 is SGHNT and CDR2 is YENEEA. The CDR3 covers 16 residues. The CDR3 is CASSLEGSQGRNEQFF. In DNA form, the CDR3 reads TGTGCCAGCAGCTTAGAGGGGTCACAGGGAAGGAATGAGCAGTTCTTC.

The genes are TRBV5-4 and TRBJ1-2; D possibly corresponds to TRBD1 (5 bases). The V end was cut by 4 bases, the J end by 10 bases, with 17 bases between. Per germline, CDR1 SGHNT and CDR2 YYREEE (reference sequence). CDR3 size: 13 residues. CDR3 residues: CASSPPDMGYYTF. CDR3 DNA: TGTGCCAGCAGCCCCCCGGACATGGGGTACTACACCTTC.

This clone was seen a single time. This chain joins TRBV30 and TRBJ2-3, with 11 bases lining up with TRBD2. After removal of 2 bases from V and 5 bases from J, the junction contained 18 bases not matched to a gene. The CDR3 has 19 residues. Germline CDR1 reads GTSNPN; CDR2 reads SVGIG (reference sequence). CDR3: CAWSSWGSGGAVAQDTQYF. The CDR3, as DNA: TGTGCCTGGAGTTCGTGGGGTAGCGGGGGGGCAGTCGCCCAAGATACGCAGTATTTT.

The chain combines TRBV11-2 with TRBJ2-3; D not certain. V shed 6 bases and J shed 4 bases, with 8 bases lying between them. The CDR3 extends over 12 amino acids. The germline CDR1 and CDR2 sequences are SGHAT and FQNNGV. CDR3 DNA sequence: TGTGCCAGCAGTTTTGGCTCAGATACGCAGTATTTT. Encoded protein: CASSFGSDTQYF.

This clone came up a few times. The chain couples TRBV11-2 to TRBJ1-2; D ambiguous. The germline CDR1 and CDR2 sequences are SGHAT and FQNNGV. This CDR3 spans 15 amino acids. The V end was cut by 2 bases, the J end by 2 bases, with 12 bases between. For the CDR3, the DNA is TGTGCCAGCAGCTTAAGCGTCGTCCAGAACTATGGCTACACCTTC. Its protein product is CASSLSVVQNYGYTF.

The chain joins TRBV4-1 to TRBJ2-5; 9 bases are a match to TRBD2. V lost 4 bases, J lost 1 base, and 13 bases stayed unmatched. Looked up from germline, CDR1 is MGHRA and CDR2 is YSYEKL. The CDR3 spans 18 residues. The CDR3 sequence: CASSPRLSAGGPQETQYF. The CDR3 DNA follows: TGCGCCAGCAGCCCCCGCTTGTCTGCGGGGGGGCCCCAAGAGACCCAGTACTTC.

In nucleotides, the CDR3 is TGTGCCAGCAGTGAGCGGGGGCCCTTACTAGCTCCCGAGACCCAGTACTTC. Residues: CASSERGPLLAPETQYF. The chain is built from TRBV6-1 and TRBJ2-5; D may be TRBD2 (7 bases). From germline, CDR1 is MNHNS and CDR2 SASEGT. The V end was cut by 3 bases, the J end by 5 bases, with 22 bases between. The CDR3 is 17 residues long.

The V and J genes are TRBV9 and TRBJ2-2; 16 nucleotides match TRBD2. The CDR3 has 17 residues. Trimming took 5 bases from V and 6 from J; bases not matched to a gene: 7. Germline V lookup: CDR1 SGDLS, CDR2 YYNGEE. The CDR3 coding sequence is TGTGCCAGCAGGAGAGCAGGGACTAGCGGGGGGGCCGGGGAGCTGTTTTTT. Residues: CASRRAGTSGGAGELFF.

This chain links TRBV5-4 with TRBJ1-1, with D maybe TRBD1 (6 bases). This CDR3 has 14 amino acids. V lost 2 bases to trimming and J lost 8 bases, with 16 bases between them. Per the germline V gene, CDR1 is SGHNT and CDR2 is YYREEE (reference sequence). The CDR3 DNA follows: TGTGCCAGCAGCTTTACAGGGCCGGTGGTCGAAGCTTTCTTT. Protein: CASSFTGPVVEAFF. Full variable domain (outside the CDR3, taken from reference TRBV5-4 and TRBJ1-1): ETGVTQSPTHLIKTRGQQVTLRCSSQSGHNTVSWYQQALGQGPQFIFQYYREEENGRGNFPPRFSGLQFPNYSSELNVNALELDDSALYLCASSFTGPVVEAFFGQGTRLTVV.